The clone carrying this T cell receptor beta chain occurred once. Only in-frame clones appear in the TCRdb table, and some are missing; sequencing was by immunoSEQ multiplex PCR. This sample has fewer than 250,000 clones, with roughly 84% found just once. This specimen belongs to a study of blood T cell repertoires in COVID-19. V shed 2 bases and J 1 base; nucleotides not matched to a gene: 0. The CDR3 is 15 amino acids. Per the germline V gene, CDR1 is KGHSH and CDR2 is LQKENI. The chain joins TRBV18 to TRBJ2-1; 9 positions match TRBD1. Sequenced input: PBMCs or T cells enriched from blood (not recorded which). This clonotype originated in a woman under 40 who had been exposed to COVID-19. This CDR3 is CASSPGQGSYNEQFF. The CDR3 DNA reads as TGTGCCAGCTCACCAGGACAGGGGTCCTACAATGAGCAGTTCTTC. The whole variable domain, filled in from reference TRBV18 and TRBJ2-1, reads NAGVMQNPRHLVRRRGQEARLRCSPMKGHSHVYWYRQLPEEGLKFMVYLQKENIIDESGMPKERFSAEFPKEGPSILRIQQVVRGDSAAYFCASSPGQGSYNEQFFGPGTRLTVL.